These 30 T cell receptor beta chains share one sample of origin, sequenced in a study of blood T cell repertoires in COVID-19. Profiling relied on immunoSEQ multiplex PCR, and the TCRdb table lists in-frame clones only, not all of them. The sample lists a few hundred thousand clones, approximately 80% seen once, with more than 9% in the top ten. Sequences were obtained from peripheral blood. Source of these receptors: a woman of 80 years or more with acute or convalescent COVID-19.

This rearrangement joins TRBV9 to TRBJ1-1; D call uncertain. From germline, CDR1 is SGDLS and CDR2 YYNGEE. The ends were cut back, 0 bases at V and 1 base at J, with 7 bases in the middle. CDR3 length equals 14 residues. The DNA for the CDR3 is TGTGCCAGCAGCGTAGAGCCCGAGAACACTGAAGCTTTCTTT. Translation gives CASSVEPENTEAFF.

This clone came up once. This chain uses TRBV7-9 with TRBJ1-1; D may be TRBD1 (6 bases). CDR1 is SEHNR, CDR2 FQNEAQ, per germline (reference sequence). V dropped 2 bases and J dropped 0 bases, with 7 bases sitting between them. This CDR3 is 14 amino acids long. The CDR3 DNA reads as TGTGCCAGCAGCTTAAGGACAGTGAACACTGAAGCTTTCTTT. This gives the protein CASSLRTVNTEAFF. Using reference TRBV7-9 and TRBJ1-1 for the parts outside the CDR3, the full variable domain is DTGVSQNPRHKITKRGQNVTFRCDPISEHNRLYWYRQTLGQGPEFLTYFQNEAQLEKSRLLSDRFSAERPKGSFSTLEIQRTEQGDSAMYLCASSLRTVNTEAFFGQGTRLTVV.

The gene calls are TRBV27 and TRBJ2-2; no definite D call. Per the germline V gene, CDR1 is MNHEY and CDR2 is SMNVEV (reference sequence). This CDR3 spans 14 amino acids. The V end lost 3 bases, the J end lost 2 bases, and 7 bases lay between the germline ends. In DNA form, the CDR3 reads TGTGCCAGCAGTTTTTTGGGCAACACCGGGGAGCTGTTTTTT. This translates into CASSFLGNTGELFF.

This sequence joins TRBV6-6 and TRBJ2-1; D perhaps matches TRBD1 (5 bases). Per germline, CDR1 MNHNY and CDR2 SVGAGI (reference sequence). V lost 1 base, J lost 2 bases, and 12 bases lay in between. The CDR3 extends over 16 amino acids. The CDR3 region is CASSYFSTETYNEQFF. CDR3 coding DNA: TGTGCCAGCAGTTACTTTTCGACAGAAACCTACAATGAGCAGTTCTTC.

V and J are TRBV14 and TRBJ2-5; 9 bases align to TRBD1. This CDR3 comprises 15 residues. Germline values: CDR1 SGHDN, CDR2 FVKESK. Losses at the gene ends were 2 bases for V and 4 bases for J; bases not matched to a gene: 5. The CDR3 DNA sequence: TGTGCCAGCAGCCAAACGACAGGGGGTGTAGAGACCCAGTACTTC. It specifies CASSQTTGGVETQYF.

The chain links TRBV12-2 to TRBJ1-6; TRBD1 is taken as the D call from the table, unchecked against the DNA. TRBV12-2 is annotated as a pseudogene. The CDR3 totals 12 residues. The CDR3 DNA is TGTGCAAGTCCCAGAAACAATTCACCCCTCCACTTT. Amino acids: CASPRNNSPLHF.

The chain joins TRBV28 to TRBJ2-7; 11 bases fit TRBD2. Trimming took 3 bases from V and 2 from J; bases not matched to a gene: 0. The germline gives CDR1 MDHEN, CDR2 SYDVKM. The CDR3 length is 14 residues. CDR3 loop: CASSFSGRAYEQYF. The DNA of the CDR3 is TGTGCCAGCAGTTTTAGCGGGAGGGCCTACGAGCAGTACTTC.

The chain uses TRBV28 and TRBJ1-1; TRBD1 aligns across 8 bases. Looked up from germline, CDR1 is MDHEN and CDR2 is SYDVKM. V shed 3 bases and J 4 bases; nucleotides not matched to a gene: 7. This CDR3 has 15 amino acids. DNA of the CDR3: TGTGCCAGCAGTTTCCCGACAGGGGCTGCCACTGAAGCTTTCTTT. This encodes CASSFPTGAATEAFF.

The rearrangement links TRBV7-9 to TRBJ2-3, with a weak D call TRBD2 (5 bases). The CDR3 is 13 residues long. CDR1 is SEHNR, CDR2 FQNEAQ, per germline (reference sequence). Trimming removed 4 bases at V and 9 bases at J, with 14 bases between. The CDR3 DNA sequence: TGTGCCAGCAGCTCAGAATCTTCGGGGACGCAGTATTTT. As protein: CASSSESSGTQYF.

The CDR3 bases are TGTGCCAGCAGCCAAGAATATCCGGGGAACACTGAAGCTTTCTTT. As protein: CASSQEYPGNTEAFF. The V and J genes are TRBV3-1 (or the pseudogene TRBV3-2) and TRBJ1-1; D gene unclear. CDR3 length: 15 amino acids. Germline lookup yields CDR1 LGHDT and CDR2 YNNKEL (reference sequence). The V end was cut by 0 bases, the J end by 1 base, with 9 bases between.

The V and J genes are TRBV27 and TRBJ2-3; D perhaps matches TRBD2 (5 bases). This CDR3 has 15 amino acids. CDR1 MNHEY and CDR2 SMNVEV come from the germline V gene (reference sequence). V was pared by 1 base and J by 2 bases, with 10 bases between. CDR3 nucleotide sequence: TGTGCCAGCAGTTTATTAACGGGAAACACAGATACGCAGTATTTT. It translates to CASSLLTGNTDTQYF.

This CDR3 reads CASSLRTGYNQPQHF. Here the CDR3 DNA reads TGTGCCAGCAGCTTAAGGACAGGGTATAATCAGCCCCAGCATTTT. J is TRBJ1-5 and V is TRBV7-2; 8 positions agree with TRBD1. CDR1 is SGHTA and CDR2 is FQGNSA in the germline V gene. V shed 2 bases, J shed 4 bases, and the junction held 4 bases outside the gene matches. The CDR3 length is 15 residues. Drawing the rest from reference TRBV7-2 and TRBJ1-5, the complete variable domain is GAGVSQSPSNKVTEKGKDVELRCDPISGHTALYWYRQSLGQGLEFLIYFQGNSAPDKSGLPSDRFSAERTGGSVSTLTIQRTQQEDSAVYLCASSLRTGYNQPQHFGDGTRLSIL.

This clone was counted a single time. The rearrangement joins TRBV7-6 to TRBJ1-3; 9 bases match TRBD1. V trimming: 2 bases; J trimming: 4 bases; junction bases outside the gene matches: 3. This CDR3 has 15 amino acids. The germline gives CDR1 SGHVS, CDR2 FNYEAQ. The DNA for the CDR3 is TGTGCCAGCAGCTTACGGACAGGGGACGGAAACACCATATATTTT. Protein: CASSLRTGDGNTIYF.

This clone came up once. The chain employs TRBV19 and TRBJ2-1; 7 nucleotides line up with TRBD2. J was trimmed by 2 bases and V by 5 bases; bases with no gene match: 9. The germline V gene encodes CDR1 LNHDA and CDR2 SQIVND (reference sequence). CDR3 length equals 16 residues. The CDR3 here is CASSSAGALAYNEQFF. CDR3 DNA: TGTGCCAGTAGTTCCGCGGGAGCCCTCGCCTACAATGAGCAGTTCTTC.

The CDR3 DNA sequence: TGTGCCAGCAGCGAGAGTTTAGCCGCCTACGAGCAGTACTTC. Translated: CASSESLAAYEQYF. The V call is TRBV7-9, the J call TRBJ2-7, with no clear D. Between the trimmed V and J ends, which lost 5 bases and 2 bases, there was a span of 13 bases. The CDR3 runs 14 residues. The germline V gene has CDR1 SEHNR and CDR2 FQNEAQ (reference sequence).

V and J are TRBV9 and TRBJ2-4; D may be TRBD2 (5 bases). The CDR3 sequence is 13 residues long. Germline lookup yields CDR1 SGDLS and CDR2 YYNGEE. V shed 2 bases and J shed 8 bases, with 11 bases lying between them. Here the CDR3 DNA reads TGTGCCAGCAGCGTGGGCCTTAGCGACATTCAGTACTTC. The encoded protein is CASSVGLSDIQYF.

The CDR3 DNA follows: TGTGCCAGCAGCCAAGAGGGACTAGCGGGAGTTGATGAGCAGTTCTTC. It is translated as CASSQEGLAGVDEQFF. This chain links TRBV3-1 (or the pseudogene TRBV3-2) with TRBJ2-1, with 14 positions matching TRBD2. V was pared by 0 bases and J by 8 bases, with 3 bases of the junction left unmatched. The germline V gene encodes CDR1 LGHDT and CDR2 YNNKEL (reference sequence). This CDR3 spans 16 amino acids.

The V gene is TRBV4-1, the J gene TRBJ1-1, with a possible D match to TRBD1 (5 bases). Germline V gene sequence: CDR1 MGHRA, CDR2 YSYEKL. Trimming cost V 3 bases and J 1 base, with 12 bases left between them. The CDR3 runs 15 residues. In DNA form, the CDR3 reads TGCGCCAGCAGCCAGAGTGGCGGGGGGAACACTGAAGCTTTCTTT. Its translation: CASSQSGGGNTEAFF.

The J gene is TRBJ2-7, the V gene TRBV5-1, with D possibly TRBD1 on 5 matching bases. The CDR3 length is 14 residues. V was cut by 2 bases and J by 0 bases, with 9 bases left in between. Germline values: CDR1 SGHRS, CDR2 YFSETQ. As DNA, the CDR3 is TGCGCCAGCAGCTTCTCGACAGACTCCTACGAGCAGTACTTC. Its translation: CASSFSTDSYEQYF. Full variable domain (outside the CDR3, taken from reference TRBV5-1 and TRBJ2-7): KAGVTQTPRYLIKTRGQQVTLSCSPISGHRSVSWYQQTPGQGLQFLFEYFSETQRNKGNFPGRFSGRQFSNSRSEMNVSTLELGDSALYLCASSFSTDSYEQYFGPGTRLTVT.

The V call is TRBV5-8, the J call TRBJ1-5, with D possibly TRBD1 on 5 matching bases. Germline values: CDR1 SGHTS, CDR2 YDEGEE. V was clipped by 1 base and J by 4 bases, with 15 bases between them. The CDR3 sequence is 16 residues long. CDR3 sequence (DNA): TGTGCCAGCAGCTTGACAACACACAGGTTTAATCAGCCCCAGCATTTT. This encodes CASSLTTHRFNQPQHF.

This sequence joins TRBV20-1 and TRBJ2-1; D remains unclear. The V and J ends lost 3 bases and 0 bases respectively, with 9 bases between them. There are 14 residues in the CDR3. CDR1 is DFQATT, CDR2 SNEGSKA, per germline (reference sequence). The CDR3 DNA reads TGCAGTGCTAGTCAAGAGAGCTCCTACAATGAGCAGTTCTTC. This encodes CSASQESSYNEQFF.

The chain couples TRBV2 to TRBJ2-7; 8 positions agree with TRBD1. This CDR3 region has 15 residues. Germline V gives CDR1 SNHLY, CDR2 FYNNEI. J was trimmed by 2 bases and V by 6 bases; bases with no gene match: 9. The chain's CDR3 is CASRRSGTGPYEQYF. The DNA of the CDR3 is TGTGCCAGCAGAAGGTCCGGGACAGGTCCCTACGAGCAGTACTTC.

The genes are TRBV28 and TRBJ2-5; 12 bases map to TRBD1. Germline lookup yields CDR1 MDHEN and CDR2 SYDVKM. The CDR3 contains 15 residues. V lost 4 bases and J lost 5; bases outside the gene matches: 5. CDR3 region: CASSSGTGGFETQYF. The CDR3, as DNA: TGTGCCAGCAGTTCCGGGACAGGGGGCTTTGAGACCCAGTACTTC.

The rearrangement links TRBV7-6 to TRBJ2-7, with TRBD1 as a possible D gene (8 bases). Trimming cost V 1 base and J 1 base, with 14 bases left between them. Germline V gene sequence: CDR1 SGHVS, CDR2 FNYEAQ. The CDR3 covers 16 residues. The DNA of the CDR3 is TGTGCCAGCAGCTTAGGGACAGGGAGGGGTTCCTACGAGCAGTACTTC. Translating it yields CASSLGTGRGSYEQYF.

This sequence joins TRBV9 and TRBJ1-1; D perhaps matches TRBD1 (6 bases). CDR3 length: 14 amino acids. Germline V gene data show CDR1 as SGDLS and CDR2 as YYNGEE. Trimming stripped 4 bases from V and 1 base from J, with 11 bases between. CDR3 coding DNA: TGTGCCAGCAGCCACATAGGGGGGAACACTGAAGCTTTCTTT. This translates into CASSHIGGNTEAFF.

In its sample, this clone was seen a few times. V usage is TRBV19 and J usage is TRBJ1-2, with 8 bases aligning to TRBD1. Germline V gene sequence: CDR1 LNHDA, CDR2 SQIVND (reference sequence). V was pared by 1 base and J by 8 bases, with 9 bases of the junction left unmatched. CDR3 length: 15 residues. In DNA, the CDR3 is TGTGCCAGTAGTATAGGGGGACAGGCCCTTCGGGGCTACACCTTC. It specifies CASSIGGQALRGYTF.

J is TRBJ2-2 and V is TRBV24-1, with 14 bases fitting TRBD2. Germline lookup yields CDR1 KGHDR and CDR2 SFDVKD. CDR3 length: 19 residues. The ends lost 0 bases at V and 1 base at J; junction bases unmatched: 3. CDR3 sequence (DNA): TGTGCCACCAGTGATTTGGGGACTAGCGGGAGTCAGAACACCGGGGAGCTGTTTTTT. Its translation: CATSDLGTSGSQNTGELFF.

This chain uses TRBV4-1 with TRBJ2-1, with TRBD2 identical over 8 bases. With 0 bases clipped from V and 9 bases from J, the junction kept 7 bases outside the gene matches. The V gene's germline CDR1 is MGHRA and CDR2 YSYEKL. The CDR3 length is 15 residues. CDR3 nucleotides: TGCGCCAGCAGCCAAGACGCCGGGAGGGCCCGTGAGCAGTTCTTC. It is translated as CASSQDAGRAREQFF.

The chain carries TRBV7-2 and TRBJ1-3; 7 bases line up with TRBD1. V trimming: 5 bases; J trimming: 0 bases; junction bases outside the gene matches: 7. In germline, CDR1 is SGHTA, CDR2 FQGNSA. The CDR3 loop spans 16 amino acids. The CDR3 region is CASSPPAGGSGNTIYF. The CDR3 coding sequence is TGTGCCAGCAGCCCCCCTGCAGGGGGCTCTGGAAACACCATATATTTT.

The rearrangement uses TRBV30 and TRBJ1-5; 7 bases match TRBD1. The V segment lost 3 bases and the J segment 0 bases; nucleotides outside the gene matches: 2. Looked up from germline, CDR1 is GTSNPN and CDR2 is SVGIG (reference sequence). There are 14 residues in the CDR3. Here the CDR3 reads CAWRQGDSNQPQHF. In nucleotides, the CDR3 is TGTGCCTGGAGGCAGGGGGATAGCAATCAGCCCCAGCATTTT.